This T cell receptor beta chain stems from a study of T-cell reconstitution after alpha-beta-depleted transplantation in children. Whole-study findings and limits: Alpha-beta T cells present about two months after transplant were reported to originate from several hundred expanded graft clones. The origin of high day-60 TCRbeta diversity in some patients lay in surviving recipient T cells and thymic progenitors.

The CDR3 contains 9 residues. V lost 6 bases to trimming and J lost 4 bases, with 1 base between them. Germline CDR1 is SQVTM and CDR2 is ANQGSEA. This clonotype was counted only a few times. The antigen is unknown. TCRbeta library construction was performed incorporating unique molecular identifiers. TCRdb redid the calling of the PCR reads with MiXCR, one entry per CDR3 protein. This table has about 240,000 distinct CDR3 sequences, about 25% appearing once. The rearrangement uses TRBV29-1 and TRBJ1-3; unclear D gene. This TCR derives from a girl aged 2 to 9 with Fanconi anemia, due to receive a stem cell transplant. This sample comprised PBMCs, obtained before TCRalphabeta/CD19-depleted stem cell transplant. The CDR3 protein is CSVGNTIYF. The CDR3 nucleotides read TGCAGCGTCGGAAACACCATATATTTT.